This is a list of T cell receptor beta chains from one sample in a study of T cell responses to AZD1222 COVID-19 vaccine. Using immunoSEQ multiplex PCR, the repertoire was profiled, and TCRdb retains in-frame clones only, with some absent. This sample carries 200,000 or so clones, approximately 90% of them seen once, and the ten largest clones take under 6.5%. The source was peripheral blood, collected on day 0 of AZD1222 vaccination. The receptor source for this set is an adult in good health. The CDR3 runs from the conserved cysteine through the conserved F or W. The D gene is left open where the match is weak. Clone size is given for some rows only: seen once, a few or many times, or a class if the clone is expanded.

clone_size: NA; v_call: TRBV10-3; d_call: NA; j_call: TRBJ1-5; cdr3_nt: TGTGCCATCAGTCCGTCGAGCAATCAGCCCCAGCATTTT; cdr3_aa: CAISPSSNQPQHF
clone_size: NA; v_call: TRBV9; d_call: TRBD2; j_call: TRBJ2-3; cdr3_nt: TGTGCCAGCAGCGTATCGGGACTAGTGGGTGGTACGCAGTATTTT; cdr3_aa: CASSVSGLVGGTQYF
clone_size: NA; v_call: TRBV18; d_call: TRBD1; j_call: TRBJ1-6; cdr3_nt: TGTGCCAGCTCACCGGCAACAGGGGCGGGCCATTCACCCCTCCACTTT; cdr3_aa: CASSPATGAGHSPLHF
clone_size: NA; v_call: TRBV18; d_call: TRBD1; j_call: TRBJ2-2; cdr3_nt: TGTGCCAGCTCACCACGGCCGGGACAGGGAAACACCGGGGAGCTGTTTTTT; cdr3_aa: CASSPRPGQGNTGELFF
clone_size: NA; v_call: TRBV3-1/TRBV3-2; d_call: NA; j_call: TRBJ2-1; cdr3_nt: TGTGCCAGCAGCCAAGAAGGGGGGCCAAATGAGCAGTTCTTC; cdr3_aa: CASSQEGGPNEQFF
clone_size: NA; v_call: TRBV27; d_call: NA; j_call: TRBJ2-7; cdr3_nt: TGTGCCAGCGGCCCCCTCTACGAGCAGTACTTC; cdr3_aa: CASGPLYEQYF
clone_size: NA; v_call: TRBV3-1/TRBV3-2; d_call: NA; j_call: TRBJ1-1; cdr3_nt: TGTGCCAGCAGCCCAGACCGGGGTCCAATGAACACTGAAGCTTTCTTT; cdr3_aa: CASSPDRGPMNTEAFF
clone_size: NA; v_call: TRBV27; d_call: NA; j_call: TRBJ1-4; cdr3_nt: TGTGCCAGCAGACCGAACAATGAAAAACTGTTTTTT; cdr3_aa: CASRPNNEKLFF
clone_size: NA; v_call: TRBV6-5; d_call: TRBD1; j_call: TRBJ1-4; cdr3_nt: TGTGCCAGCAGTCGGACAGGGACTAATGAAAAACTGTTTTTT; cdr3_aa: CASSRTGTNEKLFF
clone_size: NA; v_call: TRBV5-1; d_call: TRBD2; j_call: TRBJ2-1; cdr3_nt: TGCGCCAGCAGCTCGACTAGCGGGGGGTACAATGAGCAGTTCTTC; cdr3_aa: CASSSTSGGYNEQFF
clone_size: NA; v_call: TRBV5-1; d_call: TRBD1; j_call: TRBJ1-6; cdr3_nt: TGCGCCAGCAGCTTCGGGACAGGACTATTTGGAGGCCTCCACTTT; cdr3_aa: CASSFGTGLFGGLHF
clone_size: few; v_call: TRBV14; d_call: NA; j_call: TRBJ1-6; cdr3_nt: TGTGCCAGCAGCCAAGAGGCCAGAAATTCACCCCTCCACTTT; cdr3_aa: CASSQEARNSPLHF
clone_size: NA; v_call: TRBV6-5; d_call: NA; j_call: TRBJ2-3; cdr3_nt: TGTGCCAGCAGTTACTCAGGTGGTAGCACAGATACGCAGTATTTT; cdr3_aa: CASSYSGGSTDTQYF
clone_size: NA; v_call: TRBV28; d_call: NA; j_call: TRBJ1-5; cdr3_nt: TGTGCCAGCTCGTGGGGGAGGGCGGCCTTTAGCCAGCCCCAGCATTTT; cdr3_aa: CASSWGRAAFSQPQHF
clone_size: few; v_call: TRBV6-2/TRBV6-3; d_call: NA; j_call: TRBJ2-5; cdr3_nt: TGTGCCAGCAGTTACACGGGGACAATTCAAGAGACCCAGTACTTC; cdr3_aa: CASSYTGTIQETQYF
clone_size: NA; v_call: TRBV14; d_call: TRBD2; j_call: TRBJ2-2; cdr3_nt: TGTGCCAGCAGCCGGGACTATGGAGGGTCCGGGGAGCTGTTTTTT; cdr3_aa: CASSRDYGGSGELFF
clone_size: NA; v_call: TRBV19; d_call: TRBD2; j_call: TRBJ2-3; cdr3_nt: TGTGCCAGTAGTATAGATTTCCTCTTAAGCGGGAGGGGCACAGATACGCAGTATTTT; cdr3_aa: CASSIDFLLSGRGTDTQYF
clone_size: NA; v_call: TRBV7-8; d_call: NA; j_call: TRBJ1-1; cdr3_nt: TGTGCCAGCAGCTCCAGAGGTACTCTGGCTTTCTTT; cdr3_aa: CASSSRGTLAFF
clone_size: once; v_call: TRBV3-1/TRBV3-2; d_call: NA; j_call: TRBJ2-5; cdr3_nt: TGTGCCAGCAGCCAATGGCGGGACAGCCAAGAGACCCAGTACTTC; cdr3_aa: CASSQWRDSQETQYF
clone_size: NA; v_call: TRBV18; d_call: TRBD1; j_call: TRBJ2-7; cdr3_nt: TGTGCCAGCTCACTACAGGGGGCTGACAACGAGCAGTACTTC; cdr3_aa: CASSLQGADNEQYF
clone_size: NA; v_call: TRBV7-7; d_call: NA; j_call: TRBJ2-3; cdr3_nt: TGTGCCAGCAGCTCGTGGGTCGGGGATACGCAGTATTTT; cdr3_aa: CASSSWVGDTQYF
clone_size: NA; v_call: TRBV28; d_call: NA; j_call: TRBJ1-2; cdr3_nt: TGTGCCAGCAGCCCCCGAGGACGGGCCCTGCCGTATGGCTACACCTTC; cdr3_aa: CASSPRGRALPYGYTF
clone_size: NA; v_call: TRBV5-6; d_call: TRBD1; j_call: TRBJ1-6; cdr3_nt: TGTGCCAGCAGCTTGGCCCTACCGACAGGGGATTCACCCCTCCACTTT; cdr3_aa: CASSLALPTGDSPLHF
clone_size: NA; v_call: TRBV4-1; d_call: TRBD1; j_call: TRBJ1-2; cdr3_nt: TGCGCCAGCAGCCAAGACAGGGGGCATGGCTACACCTTC; cdr3_aa: CASSQDRGHGYTF
clone_size: NA; v_call: TRBV15; d_call: NA; j_call: TRBJ2-3; cdr3_nt: TGTGCCACCTCCCAGGGGGGATCGGGGACAGATACGCAGTATTTT; cdr3_aa: CATSQGGSGTDTQYF
clone_size: NA; v_call: TRBV7-3; d_call: TRBD2; j_call: TRBJ2-6; cdr3_nt: TGTGCCAGCAGCTTCGGTCTAGCGGGATCCGGGGCCAACGTCCTGACTTTC; cdr3_aa: CASSFGLAGSGANVLTF
clone_size: NA; v_call: TRBV6-5; d_call: TRBD2; j_call: TRBJ2-1; cdr3_nt: TGTGCCAGCAGTAGAACTAGCGGGAGGGCCTTTGAGCAGTTCTTC; cdr3_aa: CASSRTSGRAFEQFF
clone_size: NA; v_call: TRBV6-4; d_call: NA; j_call: TRBJ1-6; cdr3_nt: TGTGCCAGCAGGGACGGACGTTACTCACCCCTCCACTTT; cdr3_aa: CASRDGRYSPLHF
clone_size: NA; v_call: TRBV11-1; d_call: NA; j_call: TRBJ1-1; cdr3_nt: TGTGCCAGCAGCTCGTACAACACTGAAGCTTTCTTT; cdr3_aa: CASSSYNTEAFF
clone_size: NA; v_call: TRBV19; d_call: NA; j_call: TRBJ2-2; cdr3_nt: TGTGCCAGTAGCCCTATGGGAAACACCGGGGAGCTGTTTTTT; cdr3_aa: CASSPMGNTGELFF
clone_size: NA; v_call: TRBV5-8; d_call: NA; j_call: TRBJ2-1; cdr3_nt: TGTGCCAGCAGCACCATCCGGGACGCTAACATTAAGGGAGAGCAGTTCTTC; cdr3_aa: CASSTIRDANIKGEQFF
clone_size: NA; v_call: TRBV6-5; d_call: TRBD1; j_call: TRBJ2-1; cdr3_nt: TGTGCCAGCAGATCCGCCGGGACAGGATACAATGAGCAGTTCTTC; cdr3_aa: CASRSAGTGYNEQFF
clone_size: NA; v_call: TRBV28; d_call: NA; j_call: TRBJ2-1; cdr3_nt: TGTGCCAGCAGTTTTAGCATCTACAATGAGCAGTTCTTC; cdr3_aa: CASSFSIYNEQFF
clone_size: NA; v_call: TRBV6-5; d_call: NA; j_call: TRBJ2-7; cdr3_nt: TGTGCCAGCAGTTACTCTACCCCCGACTACGAGCAGTACTTC; cdr3_aa: CASSYSTPDYEQYF
clone_size: NA; v_call: TRBV5-1; d_call: TRBD1; j_call: TRBJ1-4; cdr3_nt: TGCGCCAGCACCACAGGGGACCACAATGAAAAACTGTTTTTT; cdr3_aa: CASTTGDHNEKLFF
clone_size: NA; v_call: TRBV27; d_call: NA; j_call: TRBJ2-7; cdr3_nt: TGTGCCAGCAGCGACGCCAGACGGTACAAGCAGTACTTC; cdr3_aa: CASSDARRYKQYF
clone_size: NA; v_call: TRBV6-5; d_call: TRBD1; j_call: TRBJ1-1; cdr3_nt: TGTGCCAGCGCTGACAGGGTCGAGAACACTGAAGCTTTCTTT; cdr3_aa: CASADRVENTEAFF
clone_size: NA; v_call: TRBV19; d_call: NA; j_call: TRBJ1-5; cdr3_nt: TGTGCCAGTAATAGCAATCAGCCCCAGCATTTT; cdr3_aa: CASNSNQPQHF
clone_size: NA; v_call: TRBV27; d_call: NA; j_call: TRBJ1-6; cdr3_nt: TGTGCCAGCAGTTTAGGTGGCCAGGGTTATTCACCCCTCCACTTT; cdr3_aa: CASSLGGQGYSPLHF
clone_size: once; v_call: TRBV27; d_call: TRBD1; j_call: TRBJ1-2; cdr3_nt: TGTGCCAGCAGTTTAACGCCGGGACAGGGTTACGGTGGCTACACCTTC; cdr3_aa: CASSLTPGQGYGGYTF
clone_size: NA; v_call: TRBV10-3; d_call: NA; j_call: TRBJ1-5; cdr3_nt: TGTGCCATCAGTGAATCCGGGGGGAGCCAGCCCCAGCATTTT; cdr3_aa: CAISESGGSQPQHF
clone_size: NA; v_call: TRBV5-1; d_call: TRBD1; j_call: TRBJ2-6; cdr3_nt: TGCGCCAGCAGCTTGAGAGGGGGCGCAGAATCTGGGGCCAACGTCCTGACTTTC; cdr3_aa: CASSLRGGAESGANVLTF
clone_size: NA; v_call: TRBV4-2; d_call: TRBD2; j_call: TRBJ2-7; cdr3_nt: TGTGCCAGCAGCCAAGAGGCAGCGGGGGGGGTCTACGAGCAGTACTTC; cdr3_aa: CASSQEAAGGVYEQYF
clone_size: NA; v_call: TRBV6-2/TRBV6-3; d_call: NA; j_call: TRBJ2-1; cdr3_nt: TGTGCCAGCAGTCTCGGTACAAGAGACTGGCTTGGGGATGAGCAGTTCTTC; cdr3_aa: CASSLGTRDWLGDEQFF
clone_size: once; v_call: TRBV5-4; d_call: TRBD1; j_call: TRBJ2-3; cdr3_nt: TGTGCCAGCAGCATCCACAGGGGGTTTGCAGATACGCAGTATTTT; cdr3_aa: CASSIHRGFADTQYF
clone_size: few; v_call: TRBV15; d_call: NA; j_call: TRBJ1-1; cdr3_nt: TGTGCCACCAGCAGAGATCCAAGACAGGTTGCTGAAGCTTTCTTT; cdr3_aa: CATSRDPRQVAEAFF
clone_size: NA; v_call: TRBV6-4; d_call: NA; j_call: TRBJ2-2; cdr3_nt: TGTGCCAGCAGTGGCACCTCGGACAGCCTGAACACCGGGGAGCTGTTTTTT; cdr3_aa: CASSGTSDSLNTGELFF
clone_size: NA; v_call: TRBV6-5; d_call: NA; j_call: TRBJ1-1; cdr3_nt: TGTGCCAGCAGCGAGGCATGGGGAAACACTGAAGCTTTCTTT; cdr3_aa: CASSEAWGNTEAFF
clone_size: NA; v_call: TRBV7-2; d_call: NA; j_call: TRBJ1-5; cdr3_nt: TGTGCCAGCAGCTTAGTTGATAGCAATCAGCCCCAGCATTTT; cdr3_aa: CASSLVDSNQPQHF
clone_size: NA; v_call: TRBV7-9; d_call: TRBD1; j_call: TRBJ2-2; cdr3_nt: TGTGCCAGCAGCTCTCATGAGCAGGGGGCACACGGGGAGCTGTTTTTT; cdr3_aa: CASSSHEQGAHGELFF